The T cell receptor beta chain described here comes from a study of blood T cell repertoires in COVID-19. Study background: Acute and convalescent COVID-19 specimens originated in the United States, Italy and Spain. T cells, B-cell-depleted T cells, or PBMCs supplied cDNA or gDNA.

In the authors' methods: Amplifying reference gene primers gave estimates of nucleated cell counts. Repertoires were generated with immunoSEQ multiplex PCR, while TCRdb's copy carries only in-frame clones and drops some. The D gene and trimming were derived from the DNA, and the V and J assignments and clone size from that table. Of under 200,000 clones listed, approximately 80% are singletons. V shed 7 bases and J 9 bases; nucleotides not matched to a gene: 7. CDR1 is WSHSY and CDR2 is SAAADI in the germline V gene. The CDR3 totals 14 residues. This clone was observed once. What was sequenced was peripheral blood. This receptor was obtained from a human donor in a cohort sampled during active COVID-19. This rearrangement joins TRBV10-2 to TRBJ2-1; 12 nucleotides line up with TRBD2. CDR3 loop: CASTLAGGRGEQFF. The CDR3 bases are TGCGCCAGCACCCTAGCGGGAGGGCGGGGTGAGCAGTTCTTC.